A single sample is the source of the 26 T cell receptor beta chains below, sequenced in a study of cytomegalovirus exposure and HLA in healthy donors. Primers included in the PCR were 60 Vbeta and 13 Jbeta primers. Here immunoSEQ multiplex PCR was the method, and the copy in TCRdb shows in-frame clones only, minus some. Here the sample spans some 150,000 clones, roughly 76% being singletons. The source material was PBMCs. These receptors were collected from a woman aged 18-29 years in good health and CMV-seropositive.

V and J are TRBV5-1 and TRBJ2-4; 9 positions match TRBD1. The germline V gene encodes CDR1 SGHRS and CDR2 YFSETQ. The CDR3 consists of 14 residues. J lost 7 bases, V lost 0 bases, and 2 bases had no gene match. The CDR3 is CASSLGTGANIQYF. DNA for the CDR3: TGCGCCAGCAGCTTGGGGACAGGGGCCAACATTCAGTACTTC.

The CDR3 region has the DNA TGTGCCAGCAGTTATTCAGGCACCTACAATGAGCAGTTCTTC. Its translation: CASSYSGTYNEQFF. The chain links TRBV9 to TRBJ2-1; D not certain. Trimming took 5 bases from V and 2 from J, leaving 11 bases between them. This CDR3 comprises 14 residues. CDR1 and CDR2 (germline): SGDLS, YYNGEE.

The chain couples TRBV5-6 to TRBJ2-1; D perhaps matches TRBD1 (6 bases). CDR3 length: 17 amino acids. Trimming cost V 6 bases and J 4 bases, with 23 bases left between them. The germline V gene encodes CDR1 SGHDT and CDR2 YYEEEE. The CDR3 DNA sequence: TGTGCCAGCACCTCGGAGTTGGAACAGGGACGTTACAATGAGCAGTTCTTC. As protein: CASTSELEQGRYNEQFF.

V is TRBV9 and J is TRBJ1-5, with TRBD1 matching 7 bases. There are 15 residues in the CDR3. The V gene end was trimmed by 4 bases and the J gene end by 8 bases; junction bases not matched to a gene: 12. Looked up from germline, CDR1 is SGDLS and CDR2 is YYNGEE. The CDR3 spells CASSTGDNNQEPQHF. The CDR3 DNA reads TGTGCCAGCAGCACAGGGGATAACAATCAAGAGCCCCAGCATTTT.

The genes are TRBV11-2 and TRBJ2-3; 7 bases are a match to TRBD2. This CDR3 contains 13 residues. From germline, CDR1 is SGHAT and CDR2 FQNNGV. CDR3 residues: CAIGGGEGDTQYF. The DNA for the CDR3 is TGTGCGATAGGTGGCGGGGAGGGGGATACGCAGTATTTT.

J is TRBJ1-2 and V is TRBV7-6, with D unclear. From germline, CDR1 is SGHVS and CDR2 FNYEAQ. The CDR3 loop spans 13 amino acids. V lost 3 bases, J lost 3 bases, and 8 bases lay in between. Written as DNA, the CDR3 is TGTGCCAGCAGCTTTGGTGGCTACTATGGCTACACCTTC. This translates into CASSFGGYYGYTF.

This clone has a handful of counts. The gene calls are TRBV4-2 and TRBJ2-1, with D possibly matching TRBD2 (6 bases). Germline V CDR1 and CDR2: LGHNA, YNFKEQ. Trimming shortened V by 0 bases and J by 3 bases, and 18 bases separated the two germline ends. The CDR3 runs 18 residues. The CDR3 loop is CASSQDWASETFYNEQFF. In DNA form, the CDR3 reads TGTGCCAGCAGCCAAGATTGGGCTAGCGAGACCTTCTACAATGAGCAGTTCTTC.

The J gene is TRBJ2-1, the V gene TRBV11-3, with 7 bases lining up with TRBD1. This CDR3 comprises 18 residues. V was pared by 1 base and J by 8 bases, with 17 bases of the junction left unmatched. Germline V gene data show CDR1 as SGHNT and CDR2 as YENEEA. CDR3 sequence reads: CASSLGVFGQETRDEQFF. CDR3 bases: TGTGCCAGCAGCTTAGGGGTTTTCGGACAGGAGACGAGGGATGAGCAGTTCTTC.

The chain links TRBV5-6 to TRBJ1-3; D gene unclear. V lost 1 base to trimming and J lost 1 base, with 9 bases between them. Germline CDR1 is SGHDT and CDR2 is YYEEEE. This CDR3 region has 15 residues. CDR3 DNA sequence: TGTGCCAGCAGCTTGACGCGGGGATCTGGAAACACCATATATTTT. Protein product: CASSLTRGSGNTIYF.

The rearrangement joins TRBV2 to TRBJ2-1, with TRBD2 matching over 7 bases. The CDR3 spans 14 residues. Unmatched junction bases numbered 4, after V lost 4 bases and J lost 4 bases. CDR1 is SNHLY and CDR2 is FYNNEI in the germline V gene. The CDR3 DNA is TGTGCCAGCAGTGTACAAGCGGGGTACAATGAGCAGTTCTTC. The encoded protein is CASSVQAGYNEQFF.

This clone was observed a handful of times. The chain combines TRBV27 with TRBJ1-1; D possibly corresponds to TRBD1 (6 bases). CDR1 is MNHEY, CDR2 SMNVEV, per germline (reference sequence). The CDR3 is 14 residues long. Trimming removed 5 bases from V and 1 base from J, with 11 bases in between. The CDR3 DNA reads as TGTGCCAGCAGTCCCGTGGGACAGAACACTGAAGCTTTCTTT. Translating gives CASSPVGQNTEAFF.

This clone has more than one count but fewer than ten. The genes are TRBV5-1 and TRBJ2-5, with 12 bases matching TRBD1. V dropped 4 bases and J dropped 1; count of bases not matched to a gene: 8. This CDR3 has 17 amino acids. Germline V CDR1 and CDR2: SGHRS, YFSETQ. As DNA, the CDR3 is TGCGCCAGCAGCCGGGACAGGGGGCCAGTAGGCCAAGAGACCCAGTACTTC. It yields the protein CASSRDRGPVGQETQYF. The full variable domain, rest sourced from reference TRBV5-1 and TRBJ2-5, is KAGVTQTPRYLIKTRGQQVTLSCSPISGHRSVSWYQQTPGQGLQFLFEYFSETQRNKGNFPGRFSGRQFSNSRSEMNVSTLELGDSALYLCASSRDRGPVGQETQYFGPGTRLLVL.

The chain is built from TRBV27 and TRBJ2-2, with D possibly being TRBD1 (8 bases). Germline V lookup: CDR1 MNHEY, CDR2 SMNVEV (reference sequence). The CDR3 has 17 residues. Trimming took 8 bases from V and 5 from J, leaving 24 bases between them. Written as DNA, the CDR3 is TGTGCCAGCGTCGCAAGCCCCCTACAGGGGGGGACCGGGGAGCTGTTTTTT. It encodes CASVASPLQGGTGELFF.

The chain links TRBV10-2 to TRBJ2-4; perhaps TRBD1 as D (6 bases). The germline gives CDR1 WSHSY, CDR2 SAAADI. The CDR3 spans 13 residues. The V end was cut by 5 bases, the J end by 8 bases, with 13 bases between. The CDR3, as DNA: TGCGCCAGCAGTACAGGGATTTCGGACATTCAGTACTTC. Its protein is CASSTGISDIQYF.

CDR3 DNA: TGTGCCACCAGCAGAGGGAGGAGGGAACGTCAAGCTTTCTTT. Translating it yields CATSRGRRERQAFF. V is TRBV15 and J is TRBJ1-1; D is unclear. In germline, CDR1 is LNHNV, CDR2 YYDKDF (reference sequence). The CDR3 has 14 amino acids. The V end lost 1 base, the J end lost 9 bases, and 15 bases lay between the germline ends.

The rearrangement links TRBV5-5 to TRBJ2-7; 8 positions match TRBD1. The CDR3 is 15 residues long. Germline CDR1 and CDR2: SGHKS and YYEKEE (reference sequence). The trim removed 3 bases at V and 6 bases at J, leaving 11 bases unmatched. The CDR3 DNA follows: TGTGCCAGCAGCTGGGGGACAGGCGTCCCGGTCGAGCAGTACTTC. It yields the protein CASSWGTGVPVEQYF.

The CDR3 spells CASSPGTGRYQETQYF. In DNA form, the CDR3 reads TGTGCCAGCAGTCCGGGGACAGGGAGGTACCAAGAGACCCAGTACTTC. The chain carries TRBV27 and TRBJ2-5; 9 bases map to TRBD1. With 5 bases clipped from V and 0 bases from J, the junction kept 7 bases outside the gene matches. Germline V gene sequence: CDR1 MNHEY, CDR2 SMNVEV (reference sequence). There are 16 residues in the CDR3.

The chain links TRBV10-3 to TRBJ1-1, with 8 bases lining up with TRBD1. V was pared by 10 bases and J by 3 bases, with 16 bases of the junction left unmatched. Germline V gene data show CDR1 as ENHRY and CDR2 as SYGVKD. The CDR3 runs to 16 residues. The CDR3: CATNAYLTGGDTEAFF. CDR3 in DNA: TGTGCCACCAACGCCTATCTTACAGGGGGAGACACTGAAGCTTTCTTT.

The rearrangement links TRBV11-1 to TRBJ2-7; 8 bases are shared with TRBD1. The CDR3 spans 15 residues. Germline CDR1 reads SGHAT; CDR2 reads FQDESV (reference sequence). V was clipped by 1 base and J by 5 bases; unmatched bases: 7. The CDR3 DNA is TGTGCCAGCAGCTTAGAAACAGGGGGTACAAACGAGCAGTACTTC. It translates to CASSLETGGTNEQYF.

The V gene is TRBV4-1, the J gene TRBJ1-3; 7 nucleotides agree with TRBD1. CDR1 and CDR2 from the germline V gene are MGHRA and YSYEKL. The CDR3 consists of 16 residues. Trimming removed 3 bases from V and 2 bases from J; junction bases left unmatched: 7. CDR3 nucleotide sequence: TGCGCCAGCAGCCATCCAGGGGGTACGGCTGGAAACACCATATATTTT. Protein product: CASSHPGGTAGNTIYF.

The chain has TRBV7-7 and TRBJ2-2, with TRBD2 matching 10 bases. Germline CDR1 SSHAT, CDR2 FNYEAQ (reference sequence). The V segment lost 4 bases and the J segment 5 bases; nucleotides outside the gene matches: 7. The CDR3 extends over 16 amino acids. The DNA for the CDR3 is TGTGCCAGCAGCTCAGAGCGGGGGGGCTGGACCGGGGAGCTGTTTTTT. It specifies CASSSERGGWTGELFF. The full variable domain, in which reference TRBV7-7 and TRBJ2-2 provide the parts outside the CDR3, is GAGVSQSPRYKVTKRGQDVTLRCDPISSHATLYWYQQALGQGPEFLTYFNYEAQPDKSGLPSDRFSAERPEGSISTLTIQRTEQRDSAMYRCASSSERGGWTGELFFGEGSRLTVL.

The CDR3 sequence is CASSIPTGRVTGELFF. CDR3 nucleotides: TGTGCCAGCAGCATACCGACAGGGCGCGTGACCGGGGAGCTGTTTTTT. The J gene is TRBJ2-2, the V gene TRBV7-6; 7 positions match TRBD1. J gave up 5 bases and V 5 bases, and 11 bases lay outside the gene matches. Germline CDR1 and CDR2: SGHVS and FNYEAQ. This CDR3 region has 16 residues.

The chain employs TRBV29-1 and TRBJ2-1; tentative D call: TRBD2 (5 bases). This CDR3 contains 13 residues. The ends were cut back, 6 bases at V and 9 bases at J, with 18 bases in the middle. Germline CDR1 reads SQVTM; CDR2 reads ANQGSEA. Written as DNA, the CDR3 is TGCAGCGTGGCCCGGACTCTAGTGGCTGAGCAGTTCTTC. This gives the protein CSVARTLVAEQFF.

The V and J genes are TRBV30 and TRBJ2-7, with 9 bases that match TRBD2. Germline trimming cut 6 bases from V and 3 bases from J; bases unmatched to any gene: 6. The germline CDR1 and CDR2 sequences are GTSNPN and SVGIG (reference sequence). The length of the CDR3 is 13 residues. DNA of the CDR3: TGTGCCTGTTTAGCGGGGGCTTTCTACGAGCAGTACTTC. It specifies CACLAGAFYEQYF.

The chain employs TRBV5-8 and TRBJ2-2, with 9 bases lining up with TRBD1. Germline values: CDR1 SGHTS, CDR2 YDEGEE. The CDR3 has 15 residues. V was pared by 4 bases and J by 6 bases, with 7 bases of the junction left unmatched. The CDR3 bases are TGTGCCAGCAGCCCAGGGACAGGGCTCCCCGGGGAGCTGTTTTTT. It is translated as CASSPGTGLPGELFF.

The DNA for the CDR3 is TGTGCCAGCAGCTTAAAGAGGAACACTGAAGCTTTCTTT. This sequence encodes CASSLKRNTEAFF. The chain links TRBV7-3 to TRBJ1-1; D gene ambiguous. CDR3 length equals 13 residues. Germline loops: CDR1 SGHTA, CDR2 FQGTGA. The V end lost 1 base, the J end lost 1 base, and 4 bases lay between the germline ends.